The 27 T cell receptor beta chains given below trace back to one sample, sequenced in a study of blood T cells in healthy people across ages. The second PCR ran about 6 to 11 cycles with a sample-barcoded 5' primer and J-beta primers. TCRdb redid the calling of the 5' RACE reads with MiXCR, one entry per CDR3 protein. The sample lists over 1,200,000 distinct CDR3 sequences; 59% were seen once. Specimen: blood. These receptors all come from a man aged 18 to 29 in good health.

The chain joins TRBV4-1 to TRBJ2-4; 8 bases fit TRBD2. The better agreement between TRBJ2-5 and the DNA end casts doubt on the J call. This CDR3 has 16 amino acids. Germline V lookup: CDR1 MGHRA, CDR2 YSYEKL. CDR3 DNA: TGCGCCAGCAGCGGACTGCCAAGCGGGAGTAGTGAGACCCAGTACTTC. Amino acids: CASSGLPSGSSETQYF.

V gene TRBV7-9 combines with J gene TRBJ2-1, with 7 positions matching TRBD1. CDR1 is SEHNR, CDR2 FQNEAQ, per germline (reference sequence). After removal of 4 bases from V and 6 bases from J, the junction contained 9 bases not matched to a gene. The CDR3 runs 15 residues. In nucleotides, the CDR3 is TGTGCCAGCAGCTACGACAGGGTTAATTTCAATGAGCAGTTCTTC. It is translated as CASSYDRVNFNEQFF.

This clonotype came up a few times. V usage is TRBV7-9 and J usage is TRBJ1-1; 10 nucleotides match TRBD1. Germline trimming cut 5 bases from V and 3 bases from J; bases unmatched to any gene: 6. The CDR3 is 15 amino acids. CDR1 is SEHNR and CDR2 is FQNEAQ in the germline V gene (reference sequence). CDR3 region: CASSGAGTGDTEAFF. The CDR3 nucleotides are TGTGCCAGCAGCGGAGCCGGGACAGGGGACACTGAAGCTTTCTTT.

The chain is built from TRBV2 and TRBJ2-1; 9 nucleotides align to TRBD1. The ends lost 8 bases at V and 8 bases at J; junction bases unmatched: 16. This CDR3 is built from 16 residues. CDR1 is SNHLY and CDR2 is FYNNEI in the germline V gene. The CDR3 is CASQKLGQGISYEQFF. The CDR3 DNA is TGTGCCAGCCAGAAACTGGGACAGGGAATCTCGTATGAGCAGTTCTTC. The variable domain in full, completed from reference TRBV2 and TRBJ2-1, reads EPEVTQTPSHQVTQMGQEVILRCVPISNHLYFYWYRQILGQKVEFLVSFYNNEISEKSEIFDDQFSVERPDGSNFTLKIRSTKLEDSAMYFCASQKLGQGISYEQFFGPGTRLTVL.

This clonotype was observed a handful of times. V usage is TRBV4-3 and J usage is TRBJ2-1, with TRBD2 matching over 8 bases. CDR3 length: 19 residues. V dropped 2 bases and J dropped 3; count of bases not matched to a gene: 15. Germline V lookup: CDR1 LGHNA, CDR2 YSLEER. The CDR3 coding sequence is TGCGCCAGCAGCCAATACGCTGCTGGGAGCGGGGGACTCTACAATGAGCAGTTCTTC. Encoded protein: CASSQYAAGSGGLYNEQFF.

The gene calls are TRBV5-1 and TRBJ2-1; tentatively, D is TRBD1 or TRBD2 (6 bases each). The CDR3 totals 16 residues. Germline CDR1 is SGHRS and CDR2 is YFSETQ. V was pared by 7 bases and J by 0 bases, with 17 bases between. The CDR3 here is CASEERGVSSYNEQFF. Written as DNA, the CDR3 is TGCGCCAGCGAGGAAAGGGGGGTGAGCTCCTACAATGAGCAGTTCTTC.

This clonotype was recorded once. One end of the junction does not line up with germline, which may come from a read error. The chain has TRBV4-1 and TRBJ2-7; unclear D gene. Germline V gene data show CDR1 as MGHRA and CDR2 as YSYEKL. The CDR3 has 16 amino acids. The CDR3 protein is CASSQDGASSSYERYF. The CDR3 DNA follows: TGCGCCAGCAGCCAAGATGGAGCGAGTAGCTCCTACGAGCGGTACTTC.

The J gene is TRBJ1-2, the V gene TRBV4-1, with D maybe TRBD1 (5 bases). The CDR3 covers 18 residues. The germline V gene encodes CDR1 MGHRA and CDR2 YSYEKL. Trimming removed 2 bases from V and 7 bases from J, with 26 bases in between. The CDR3 nucleotides read TGCGCCAGCAGCCAAAGCCCTACCCGGACTTCCCAAAGGGGTGGCTACACCTTC. Protein product: CASSQSPTRTSQRGGYTF.

In its sample, this clonotype was seen a few times. This chain joins TRBV20-1 and TRBJ2-7; no clear D gene. The CDR3 is 14 amino acids. Between the trimmed V and J ends, which lost 1 base and 2 bases, there was a span of 12 bases. Germline V gene data show CDR1 as DFQATT and CDR2 as SNEGSKA (reference sequence). The CDR3 DNA follows: TGCAGTGCTAGAGCGGTCGACGGAACCTACGAGCAGTACTTC. Encoded protein: CSARAVDGTYEQYF.

In this sample, this clonotype turned up a few times. This chain's CDR3 is CASSQDTLAGGQEQFF. The CDR3 nucleotides read TGCGCCAGCAGCCAAGATACCCTAGCGGGGGGTCAGGAGCAGTTCTTC. The chain carries TRBV4-3 and TRBJ2-1, with 11 bases aligning to TRBD2. Germline CDR1 reads LGHNA; CDR2 reads YSLEER. CDR3 length: 16 amino acids. Trimming took 0 bases from V and 10 from J; bases not matched to a gene: 8.

The chain has TRBV6-6 and TRBJ1-4, with unresolved D. Trimming removed 1 base from V and 6 bases from J, with 6 bases in between. Germline-derived CDR1 and CDR2 are MNHNY and SVGAGI (reference sequence). This CDR3 is built from 13 residues. The chain's CDR3 is CASSYFRDEKLFF. In nucleotides, the CDR3 is TGTGCCAGCAGTTACTTCCGGGATGAAAAACTGTTTTTT.

V usage is TRBV20-1 and J usage is TRBJ2-3, with D tentatively TRBD2 (5 bases). The CDR3 consists of 15 residues. V lost 2 bases and J 5 bases, leaving 17 bases between the germline ends. Germline values: CDR1 DFQATT, CDR2 SNEGSKA (reference sequence). This CDR3 reads CSARIGGRRLDTQYF. The CDR3 DNA follows: TGCAGTGCTAGAATAGGAGGCAGGAGGTTAGATACGCAGTATTTT.

The CDR3, as DNA: TGTGCCAGCAGCTCCTACGGTGGGGAGACCCAGTACTTC. Translated, it gives CASSSYGGETQYF. The chain employs TRBV9 and TRBJ2-5, with D unclear. V lost 4 bases to trimming and J lost 5 bases, with 12 bases between them. Germline CDR1 reads SGDLS; CDR2 reads YYNGEE. CDR3 length equals 13 residues.

The V gene is TRBV2, the J gene TRBJ1-1; D is perhaps TRBD1 (6 bases). The germline V and J ends were trimmed by 8 bases and 1 base, with 11 bases remaining between them. Germline V gene data show CDR1 as SNHLY and CDR2 as FYNNEI. This CDR3 spans 13 amino acids. The CDR3 loop is CASGVRGNTEAFF. The CDR3, as DNA: TGTGCCAGCGGCGTCAGGGGGAACACTGAAGCTTTCTTT.

A few counts support this clonotype. CDR3 coding DNA: TGCAGTGCTAGAAAGGGGGCCTCTGGGACCCAGTACTTC. Its translation: CSARKGASGTQYF. V usage is TRBV20-1 and J usage is TRBJ2-5; 7 bases are shared with TRBD1. There are 13 residues in the CDR3. Per the germline V gene, CDR1 is DFQATT and CDR2 is SNEGSKA (reference sequence). J gave up 7 bases and V 2 bases, and 7 bases lay outside the gene matches.

This clonotype has more than one count but fewer than ten. This chain connects TRBV27 to TRBJ1-4; maybe TRBD1 (6 bases). Trimming left V 3 bases short and J 6 bases short, with 14 bases between. The CDR3 is made up of 15 amino acids. Per germline, CDR1 MNHEY and CDR2 SMNVEV (reference sequence). CDR3 sequence: CASSFLGAQDEKLFF. In nucleotides, the CDR3 is TGTGCCAGCAGTTTCTTGGGGGCGCAAGATGAAAAACTGTTTTTT.

The chain carries TRBV25-1 and TRBJ1-1, with no clear D. Trimming removed 2 bases at V and 7 bases at J, with 14 bases between. The germline V gene encodes CDR1 MGHDK and CDR2 SYGVNS. The CDR3 totals 14 residues. The CDR3 DNA follows: TGTGCCAGCAGTGAAACGGGAAGTTATAATGAAGCTTTCTTT. Encoded protein: CASSETGSYNEAFF.

This clonotype was observed a handful of times. This sequence joins TRBV10-2 and TRBJ2-6; tentatively, D is TRBD1 (6 bases). This CDR3 comprises 14 residues. Germline CDR1 reads WSHSY; CDR2 reads SAAADI. The ends were cut back, 7 bases at V and 2 bases at J, with 9 bases in the middle. CDR3 loop: CASTGETGANVLTF. CDR3 sequence (DNA): TGCGCCAGCACAGGGGAGACTGGGGCCAACGTCCTGACTTTC.

The chain has TRBV7-6 and TRBJ2-6; D is undetermined. The V end lost 3 bases, the J end lost 0 bases, and 12 bases lay between the germline ends. From germline, CDR1 is SGHVS and CDR2 FNYEAQ. This CDR3 has 17 residues. CDR3 DNA sequence: TGTGCCAGCAGCTTTCCCGTCACAAGCTCTGGGGCCAACGTCCTGACTTTC. Translating it yields CASSFPVTSSGANVLTF.

V and J are TRBV29-1 and TRBJ2-5; 8 nucleotides line up with TRBD1. J gave up 3 bases and V 3 bases, and 3 bases lay outside the gene matches. CDR1 and CDR2 (germline): SQVTM, ANQGSEA. CDR3 length: 13 residues. CDR3 protein: CSVDRGHEETQYF. CDR3 in DNA: TGCAGCGTTGACAGGGGGCATGAAGAGACCCAGTACTTC. The full variable domain, rest sourced from reference TRBV29-1 and TRBJ2-5, is SAVISQKPSRDICQRGTSLTIQCQVDSQVTMMFWYRQQPGQSLTLIATANQGSEATYESGFVIDKFPISRPNLTFSTLTVSNMSPEDSSIYLCSVDRGHEETQYFGPGTRLLVL.

The chain links TRBV20-1 to TRBJ2-1; 12 bases map to TRBD2. The trim removed 3 bases at V and 13 bases at J, leaving 7 bases unmatched. The CDR3 is made up of 13 amino acids. Germline values: CDR1 DFQATT, CDR2 SNEGSKA (reference sequence). In nucleotides, the CDR3 is TGCAGTGCTAGGGGTCTAGCGGGAGGGATACAGTTCTTC. It codes for CSARGLAGGIQFF.

V is TRBV5-4 and J is TRBJ2-4; D is possibly TRBD2 (5 bases). Trimming removed 4 bases from V and 9 bases from J, with 14 bases in between. CDR3 length equals 13 residues. Germline V gene data show CDR1 as SGHNT and CDR2 as YYREEE (reference sequence). The CDR3: CASSVEDSSIQYF. The CDR3 bases are TGTGCCAGCAGCGTGGAGGACTCAAGCATTCAGTACTTC. The complete variable domain, with remaining parts taken from reference TRBV5-4 and TRBJ2-4, reads ETGVTQSPTHLIKTRGQQVTLRCSSQSGHNTVSWYQQALGQGPQFIFQYYREEENGRGNFPPRFSGLQFPNYSSELNVNALELDDSALYLCASSVEDSSIQYFGAGTRLSVL.

This chain uses TRBV5-1 with TRBJ2-3, with 8 positions matching TRBD1. CDR3 length: 15 residues. V gave up 2 bases and J gave up 4 bases; unmatched junction bases: 6. Germline lookup yields CDR1 SGHRS and CDR2 YFSETQ. CDR3 sequence (DNA): TGCGCCAGCAGCTTTGGACAGGGTGAGGCAGATACGCAGTATTTT. The encoded protein is CASSFGQGEADTQYF.

The genes are TRBV2 and TRBJ2-4, with a tentative D call TRBD2 (6 bases). V was trimmed by 6 bases and J by 4 bases, leaving 16 bases between them. This CDR3 region has 15 residues. The germline V gene has CDR1 SNHLY and CDR2 FYNNEI. The CDR3 nucleotides are TGTGCCAGCAGCGGAATGCCCGGGACTAAAAACATTCAGTACTTC. Its translation is CASSGMPGTKNIQYF.

V usage is TRBV4-1 and J usage is TRBJ2-1; D is perhaps TRBD2 (6 bases). V was clipped by 7 bases and J by 9 bases, with 10 bases between them. CDR1 and CDR2 from the germline V gene are MGHRA and YSYEKL. The CDR3 sequence is 11 residues long. The CDR3 spells CASMKEGEQFF. The DNA of the CDR3 is TGCGCCAGCATGAAGGAGGGTGAGCAGTTCTTC.

V gene TRBV20-1 combines with J gene TRBJ1-3; weak D call: TRBD1 (6 bases). Trimming removed 6 bases at V and 0 bases at J, with 12 bases between. The germline CDR1 and CDR2 sequences are DFQATT and SNEGSKA (reference sequence). This CDR3 has 14 amino acids. The CDR3 DNA is TGCAGTGCAGCCGGGACAAACTCTGGAAACACCATATATTTT. Translating it yields CSAAGTNSGNTIYF.

This chain joins TRBV25-1 and TRBJ2-1, with 7 bases identical to TRBD1. Germline loops: CDR1 MGHDK, CDR2 SYGVNS. This CDR3 contains 15 residues. With 6 bases clipped from V and 1 base from J, the junction kept 6 bases outside the gene matches. The CDR3 DNA reads as TGTGCCAGCAGCGAGACAGGGATATCCTACAATGAGCAGTTCTTC. Protein sequence: CASSETGISYNEQFF. Full variable domain (outside the CDR3, taken from reference TRBV25-1 and TRBJ2-1): EADIYQTPRYLVIGTGKKITLECSQTMGHDKMYWYQQDPGMELHLIHYSYGVNSTEKGDLSSESTVSRIRTEHFPLTLESARPSHTSQYLCASSETGISYNEQFFGPGTRLTVL.